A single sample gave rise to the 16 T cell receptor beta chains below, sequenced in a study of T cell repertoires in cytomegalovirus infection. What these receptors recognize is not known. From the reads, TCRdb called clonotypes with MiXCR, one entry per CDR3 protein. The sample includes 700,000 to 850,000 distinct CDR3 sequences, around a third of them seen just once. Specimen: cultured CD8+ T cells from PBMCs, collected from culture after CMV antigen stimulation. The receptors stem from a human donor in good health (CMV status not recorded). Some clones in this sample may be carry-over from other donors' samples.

The CDR3 is CASSDWGDEQYF. The CDR3 DNA reads as TGCGCCAGCAGTGACTGGGGCGACGAGCAGTACTTC. J is TRBJ2-7 and V is TRBV10-2; weak D call: TRBD1 (5 bases). V gave up 3 bases and J gave up 5 bases, with 8 bases separating them. From germline, CDR1 is WSHSY and CDR2 SAAADI. This CDR3 spans 12 amino acids.

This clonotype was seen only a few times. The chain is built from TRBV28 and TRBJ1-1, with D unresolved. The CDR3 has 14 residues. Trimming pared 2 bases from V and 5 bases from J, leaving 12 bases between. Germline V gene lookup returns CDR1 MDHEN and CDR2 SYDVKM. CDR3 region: CASSLGVTGTEAFF. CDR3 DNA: TGTGCCAGCAGTTTAGGGGTCACCGGTACTGAAGCTTTCTTT.

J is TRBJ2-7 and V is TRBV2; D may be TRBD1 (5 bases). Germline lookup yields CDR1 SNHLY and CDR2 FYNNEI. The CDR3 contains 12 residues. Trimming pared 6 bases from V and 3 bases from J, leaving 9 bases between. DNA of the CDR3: TGTGCCAGCAGCGCGACAGTCTACGAGCAGTACGTC. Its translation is CASSATVYEQYV.

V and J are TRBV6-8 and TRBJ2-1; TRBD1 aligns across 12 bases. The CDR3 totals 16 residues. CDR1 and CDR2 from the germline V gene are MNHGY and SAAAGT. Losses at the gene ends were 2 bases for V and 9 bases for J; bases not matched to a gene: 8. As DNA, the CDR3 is TGTGCCAGCAGTTACGGGGACAGGGGGCGCGTAGGTGAGCAGTTCTTC. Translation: CASSYGDRGRVGEQFF.

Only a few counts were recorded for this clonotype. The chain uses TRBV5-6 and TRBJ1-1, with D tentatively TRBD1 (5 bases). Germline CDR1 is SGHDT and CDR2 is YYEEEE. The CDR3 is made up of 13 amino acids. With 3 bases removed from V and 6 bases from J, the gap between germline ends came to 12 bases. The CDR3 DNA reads TGTGCCAGCAGCTCCGGGACGGCGGCTGAAGCTTTCTTT. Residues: CASSSGTAAEAFF.

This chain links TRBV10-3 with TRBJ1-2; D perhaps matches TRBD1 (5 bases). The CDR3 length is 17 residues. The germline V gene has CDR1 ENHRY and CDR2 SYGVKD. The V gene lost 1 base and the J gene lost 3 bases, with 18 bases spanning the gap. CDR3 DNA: TGTGCCATCAGTGAGTTTTCAGGGAGGGATGGTGACTATGGCTACACCTTC. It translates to CAISEFSGRDGDYGYTF.

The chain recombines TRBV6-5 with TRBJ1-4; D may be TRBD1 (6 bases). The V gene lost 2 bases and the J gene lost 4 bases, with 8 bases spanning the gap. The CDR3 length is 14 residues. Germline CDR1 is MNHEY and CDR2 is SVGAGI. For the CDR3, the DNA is TGTGCCAGCAGTTACGACAGGTTTAATGAAAAACTGTTTTTT. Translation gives CASSYDRFNEKLFF.

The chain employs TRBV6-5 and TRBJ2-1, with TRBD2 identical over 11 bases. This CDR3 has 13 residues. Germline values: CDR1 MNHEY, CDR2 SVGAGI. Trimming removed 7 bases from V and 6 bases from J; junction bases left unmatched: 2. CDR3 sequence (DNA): TGTGCCAGCATTAGCGGGGGGGTCAATGAGCAGTTCTTC. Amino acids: CASISGGVNEQFF.

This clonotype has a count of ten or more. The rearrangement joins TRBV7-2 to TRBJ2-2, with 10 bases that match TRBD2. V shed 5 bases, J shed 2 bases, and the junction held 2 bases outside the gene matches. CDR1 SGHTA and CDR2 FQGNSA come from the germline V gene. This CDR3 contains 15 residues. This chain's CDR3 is CASSRTSGNTGELFF. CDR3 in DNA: TGTGCCAGCAGCCGGACTAGCGGCAACACCGGGGAGCTGTTTTTT.

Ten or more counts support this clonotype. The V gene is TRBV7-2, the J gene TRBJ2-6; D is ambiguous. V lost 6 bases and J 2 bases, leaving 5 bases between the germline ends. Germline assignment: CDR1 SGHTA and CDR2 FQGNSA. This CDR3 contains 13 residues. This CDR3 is CASSITGANVLTF. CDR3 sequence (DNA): TGTGCCAGCAGTATAACTGGGGCCAACGTCCTGACTTTC. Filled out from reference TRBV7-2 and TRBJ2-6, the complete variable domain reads GAGVSQSPSNKVTEKGKDVELRCDPISGHTALYWYRQSLGQGLEFLIYFQGNSAPDKSGLPSDRFSAERTGGSVSTLTIQRTQQEDSAVYLCASSITGANVLTFGAGSRLTVL.

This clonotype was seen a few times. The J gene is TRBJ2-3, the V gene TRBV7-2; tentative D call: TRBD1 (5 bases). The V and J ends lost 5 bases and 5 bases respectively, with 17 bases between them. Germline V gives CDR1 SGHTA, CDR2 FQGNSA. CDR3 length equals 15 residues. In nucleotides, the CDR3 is TGTGCCAGCAGCGCCCGACAGCGTTACGGAGATACGCAGTATTTT. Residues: CASSARQRYGDTQYF.

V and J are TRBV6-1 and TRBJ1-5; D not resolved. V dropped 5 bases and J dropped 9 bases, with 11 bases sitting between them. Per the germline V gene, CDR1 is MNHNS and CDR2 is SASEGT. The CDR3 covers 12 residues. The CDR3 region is CASSQLARPQHF. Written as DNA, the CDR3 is TGTGCCAGCAGTCAGTTAGCCCGGCCCCAGCATTTT.

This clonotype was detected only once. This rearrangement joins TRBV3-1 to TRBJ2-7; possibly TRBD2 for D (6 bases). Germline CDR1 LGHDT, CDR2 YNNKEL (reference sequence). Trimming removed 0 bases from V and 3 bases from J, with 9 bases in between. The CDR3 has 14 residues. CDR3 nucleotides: TGTGCCAGCAGCCAAGAATGGGACTTCTACGAGCAGTACTTC. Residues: CASSQEWDFYEQYF.

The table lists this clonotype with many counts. The CDR3 spells CASRGGSYNEQFF. In DNA, the CDR3 is TGTGCCAGCAGAGGGGGCTCCTACAATGAGCAGTTCTTC. This chain connects TRBV27 to TRBJ2-1; possibly TRBD1 for D (6 bases). Trimming took off 6 bases at V and 0 bases at J, with 6 bases between the two ends. The CDR3 has 13 residues. In germline, CDR1 is MNHEY, CDR2 SMNVEV (reference sequence).

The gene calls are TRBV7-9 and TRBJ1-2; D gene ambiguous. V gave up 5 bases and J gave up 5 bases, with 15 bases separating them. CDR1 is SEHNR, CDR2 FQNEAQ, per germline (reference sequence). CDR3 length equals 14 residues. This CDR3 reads CASSPPEFIYGYTF. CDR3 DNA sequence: TGTGCCAGCAGCCCTCCAGAGTTTATTTATGGCTACACCTTC.

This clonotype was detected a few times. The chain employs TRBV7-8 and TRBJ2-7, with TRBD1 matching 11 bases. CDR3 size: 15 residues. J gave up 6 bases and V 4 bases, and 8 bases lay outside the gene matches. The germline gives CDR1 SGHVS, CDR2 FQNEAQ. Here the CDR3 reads CASSSGTGGFPEQYF. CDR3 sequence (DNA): TGTGCCAGCAGCTCAGGGACAGGGGGATTCCCCGAGCAGTACTTC. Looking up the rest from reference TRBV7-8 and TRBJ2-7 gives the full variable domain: GAGVSQSPRYKVAKRGQDVALRCDPISGHVSLFWYQQALGQGPEFLTYFQNEAQLDKSGLPSDRFFAERPEGSVSTLKIQRTQQEDSAVYLCASSSGTGGFPEQYFGPGTRLTVT.